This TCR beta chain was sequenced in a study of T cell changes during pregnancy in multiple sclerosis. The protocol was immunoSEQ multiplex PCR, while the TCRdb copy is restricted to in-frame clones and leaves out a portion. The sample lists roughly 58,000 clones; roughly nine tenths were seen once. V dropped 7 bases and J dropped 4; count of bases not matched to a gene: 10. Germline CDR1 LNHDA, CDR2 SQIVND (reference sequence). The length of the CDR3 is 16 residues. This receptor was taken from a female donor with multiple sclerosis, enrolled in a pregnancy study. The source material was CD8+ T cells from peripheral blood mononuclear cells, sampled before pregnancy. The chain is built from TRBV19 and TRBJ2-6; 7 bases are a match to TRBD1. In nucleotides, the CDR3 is TGTGCCAGTATCGAACAGGGGACGTTGGGGGCCAACGTCCTGACTTTC. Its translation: CASIEQGTLGANVLTF.